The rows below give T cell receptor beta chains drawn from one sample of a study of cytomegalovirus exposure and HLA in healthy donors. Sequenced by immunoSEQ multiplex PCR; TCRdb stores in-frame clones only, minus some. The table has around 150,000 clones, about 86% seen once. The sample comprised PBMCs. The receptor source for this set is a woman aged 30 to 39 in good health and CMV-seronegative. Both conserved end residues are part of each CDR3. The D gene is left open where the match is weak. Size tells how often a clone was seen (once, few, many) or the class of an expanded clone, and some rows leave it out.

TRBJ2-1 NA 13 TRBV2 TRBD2 CAGTSGYRNEQFF TGTGCCGGGACTAGCGGGTACCGTAATGAGCAGTTCTTC
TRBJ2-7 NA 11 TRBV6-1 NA CASQGAYEQYF TGTGCCTCACAGGGCGCCTACGAGCAGTACTTC
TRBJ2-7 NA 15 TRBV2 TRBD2 CASSDQLAGSGEQYF TGTGCCAGCAGTGATCAGCTAGCGGGAAGCGGCGAGCAGTACTTC
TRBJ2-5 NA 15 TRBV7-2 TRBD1 CASSYRDRGKETQYF TGTGCCAGCAGCTACCGGGACAGGGGAAAAGAGACCCAGTACTTC
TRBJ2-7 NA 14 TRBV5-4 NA CASSDPGSGYEQYF TGTGCCAGCAGCGACCCGGGATCCGGGTACGAGCAGTACTTC
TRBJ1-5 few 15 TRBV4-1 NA CASSQGAGSNQPQHF TGCGCCAGCAGCCAAGGGGCAGGGAGCAATCAGCCCCAGCATTTT
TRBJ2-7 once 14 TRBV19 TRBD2 CASSEGLATYEQYF TGTGCCAGTAGTGAGGGACTAGCTACCTACGAGCAGTACTTC
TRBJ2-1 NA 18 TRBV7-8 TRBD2 CASSPMGLAGGLAGEQFF TGTGCCAGCAGCCCAATGGGACTAGCGGGGGGACTCGCCGGGGAGCAGTTCTTC
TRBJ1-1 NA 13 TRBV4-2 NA CASSQFTDTEAFF TGTGCCAGCAGCCAATTTACTGACACTGAAGCTTTCTTT
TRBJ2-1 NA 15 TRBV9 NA CASSLGLGSGHEQFF TGTGCCAGCAGCCTTGGGCTAGGCTCAGGACATGAGCAGTTCTTC
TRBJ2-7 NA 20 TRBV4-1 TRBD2 CASSQEPELAGGSSTYEQYF TGCGCCAGCAGCCAAGAACCGGAACTAGCGGGAGGGTCCTCCACCTACGAGCAGTACTTC
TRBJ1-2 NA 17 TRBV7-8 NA CASSLATGLISNYGYTF TGTGCCAGCAGCTTAGCGACAGGCCTTATATCCAACTATGGCTACACCTTC
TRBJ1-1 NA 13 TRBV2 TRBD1 CASSSGTVTEAFF TGTGCCAGCAGTTCCGGGACAGTGACTGAAGCTTTCTTT
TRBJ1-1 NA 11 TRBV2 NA CASRNIPRAFF TGTGCCAGCAGGAACATCCCACGAGCTTTCTTT
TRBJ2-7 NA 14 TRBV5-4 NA CASSHRTDVYEQYF TGTGCCAGCAGCCACAGGACAGATGTTTACGAGCAGTACTTC
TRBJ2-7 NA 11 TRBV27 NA CASSLKGEQYF TGTGCCAGCAGTTTAAAGGGGGAGCAGTACTTC
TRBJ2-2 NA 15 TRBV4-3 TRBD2 CASSQDYREDGELFF TGCGCCAGCAGCCAAGATTATCGGGAGGACGGGGAGCTGTTTTTT
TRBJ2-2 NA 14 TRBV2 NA CATRQFANTGELFF TGTGCCACACGACAGTTCGCGAACACCGGGGAGCTGTTTTTT
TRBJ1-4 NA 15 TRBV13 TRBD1 CASSGQGLGDEKLFF TGTGCCAGCAGCGGACAGGGATTGGGTGATGAAAAACTGTTTTTT
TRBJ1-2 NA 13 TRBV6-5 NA CASSIGQTYGYTF TGTGCCAGCAGTATAGGACAGACCTATGGCTACACCTTC
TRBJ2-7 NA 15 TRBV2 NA CASSDSLAPHYEQYF TGTGCCAGCAGTGATAGCCTAGCGCCACACTACGAGCAGTACTTC
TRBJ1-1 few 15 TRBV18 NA CASSPPVSQVTEAFF TGTGCCAGCTCACCACCGGTGAGCCAGGTAACTGAAGCTTTCTTT
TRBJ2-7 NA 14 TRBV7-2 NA CASSLVQGSGEQYF TGTGCCAGCAGCTTAGTCCAGGGTTCGGGCGAGCAGTACTTC
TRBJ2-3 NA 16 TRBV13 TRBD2 CASSFTLAGGDDTQYF TGTGCCAGCAGCTTTACCCTAGCGGGGGGGGACGATACGCAGTATTTT
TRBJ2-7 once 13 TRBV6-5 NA CASSYLAGYEQYF TGTGCCAGCAGTTATTTGGCAGGGTACGAGCAGTACTTC
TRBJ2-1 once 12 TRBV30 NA CAWAYPYNEQFF TGTGCCTGGGCGTACCCCTACAATGAGCAGTTCTTC
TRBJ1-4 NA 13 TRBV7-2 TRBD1 CASRTGGNEKLFF TGTGCCAGCAGGACAGGGGGTAATGAAAAACTGTTTTTT
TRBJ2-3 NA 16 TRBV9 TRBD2 CASSLRLAGGLDTQYF TGTGCCAGCAGCCTTAGACTAGCGGGAGGGTTGGATACGCAGTATTTT